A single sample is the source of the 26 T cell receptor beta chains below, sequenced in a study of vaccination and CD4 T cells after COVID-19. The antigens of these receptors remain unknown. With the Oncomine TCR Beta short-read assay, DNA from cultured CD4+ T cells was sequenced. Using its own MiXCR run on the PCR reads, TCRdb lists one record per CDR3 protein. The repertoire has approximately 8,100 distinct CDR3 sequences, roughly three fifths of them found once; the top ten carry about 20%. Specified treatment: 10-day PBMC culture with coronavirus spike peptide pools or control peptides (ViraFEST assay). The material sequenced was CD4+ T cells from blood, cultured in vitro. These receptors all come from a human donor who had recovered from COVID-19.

The CDR3 DNA reads TGCAGTGCTAGTGACATTCGGACCGTGGCAACTAATGAAAAACTGTTTTTT. Encoded protein: CSASDIRTVATNEKLFF. The chain combines TRBV20-1 with TRBJ1-4; D unclear. Germline V gives CDR1 DFQATT, CDR2 SNEGSKA (reference sequence). The CDR3 has 17 amino acids. V shed 3 bases and J shed 0 bases, with 17 bases lying between them.

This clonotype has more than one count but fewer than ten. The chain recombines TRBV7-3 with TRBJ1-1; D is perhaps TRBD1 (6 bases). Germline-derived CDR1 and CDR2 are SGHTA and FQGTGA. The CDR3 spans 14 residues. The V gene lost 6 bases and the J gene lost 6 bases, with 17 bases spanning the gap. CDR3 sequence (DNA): TGTGCCAGCAGGCTGGGACCGGGGGGCCCTGAAGCTTTCTTT. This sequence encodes CASRLGPGGPEAFF. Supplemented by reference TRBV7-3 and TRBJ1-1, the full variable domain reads GAGVSQTPSNKVTEKGKYVELRCDPISGHTALYWYRQSLGQGPEFLIYFQGTGAADDSGLPNDRFFAVRPEGSVSTLKIQRTERGDSAVYLCASRLGPGGPEAFFGQGTRLTVV.

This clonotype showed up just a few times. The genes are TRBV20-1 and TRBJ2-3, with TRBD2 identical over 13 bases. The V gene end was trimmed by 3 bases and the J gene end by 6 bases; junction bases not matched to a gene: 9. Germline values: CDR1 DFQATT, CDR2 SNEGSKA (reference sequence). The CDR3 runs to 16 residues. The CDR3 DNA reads TGCAGTGCTAGCGTCCGGACTAGCGGGAGTAAGGATACGCAGTATTTT. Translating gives CSASVRTSGSKDTQYF.

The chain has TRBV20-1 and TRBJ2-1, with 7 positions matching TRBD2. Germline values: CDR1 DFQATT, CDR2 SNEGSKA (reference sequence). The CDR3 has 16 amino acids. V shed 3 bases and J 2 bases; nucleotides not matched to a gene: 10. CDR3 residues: CSARDPSGEAYNEQFF. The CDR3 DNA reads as TGCAGTGCTAGGGACCCAAGCGGGGAAGCCTACAATGAGCAGTTCTTC.

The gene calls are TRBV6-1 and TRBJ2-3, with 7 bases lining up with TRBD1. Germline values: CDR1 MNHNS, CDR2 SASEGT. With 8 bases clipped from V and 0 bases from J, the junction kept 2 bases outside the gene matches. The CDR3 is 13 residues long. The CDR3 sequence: CASGTVSTDTQYF. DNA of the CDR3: TGTGCCAGCGGGACAGTGAGCACAGATACGCAGTATTTT.

CDR3 in DNA: TGTGCCAGCAGTTATCCGCGGGGGGCTCCCTATGGCTACACCTTC. Its protein product is CASSYPRGAPYGYTF. This sequence joins TRBV6-5 and TRBJ1-2, with D tentatively TRBD1 (6 bases). Between the trimmed V and J ends, which lost 3 bases and 4 bases, there was a span of 15 bases. Germline V CDR1 and CDR2: MNHEY, SVGAGI. The CDR3 consists of 15 residues.

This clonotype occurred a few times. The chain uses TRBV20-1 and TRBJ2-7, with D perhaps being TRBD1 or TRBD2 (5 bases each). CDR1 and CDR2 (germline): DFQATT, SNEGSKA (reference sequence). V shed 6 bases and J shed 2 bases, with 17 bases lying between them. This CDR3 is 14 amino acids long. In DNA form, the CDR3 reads TGCAGTGCAAAGGCCGGGGACCAACCCTACGAGCAGTACTTC. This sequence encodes CSAKAGDQPYEQYF.

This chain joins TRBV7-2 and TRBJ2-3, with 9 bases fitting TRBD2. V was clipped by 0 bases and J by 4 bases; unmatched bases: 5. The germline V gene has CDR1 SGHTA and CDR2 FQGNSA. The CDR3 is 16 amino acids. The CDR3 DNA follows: TGTGCCAGCAGCTTAGCGGGGGGACTAGCAGCAGATACGCAGTATTTT. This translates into CASSLAGGLAADTQYF.

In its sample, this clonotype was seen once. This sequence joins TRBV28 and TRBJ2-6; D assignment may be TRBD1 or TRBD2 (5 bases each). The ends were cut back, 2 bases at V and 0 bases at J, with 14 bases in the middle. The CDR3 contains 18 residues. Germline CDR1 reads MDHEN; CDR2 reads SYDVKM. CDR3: CASSLVGRGDSGANVLTF. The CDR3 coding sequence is TGTGCCAGCAGTTTAGTGGGACGGGGAGACTCTGGGGCCAACGTCCTGACTTTC.

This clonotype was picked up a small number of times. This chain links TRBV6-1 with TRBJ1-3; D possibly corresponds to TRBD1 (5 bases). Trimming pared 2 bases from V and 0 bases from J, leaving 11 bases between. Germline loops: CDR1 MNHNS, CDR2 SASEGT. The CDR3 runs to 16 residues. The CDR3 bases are TGTGCCAGCAGTGAACGACAGCAAATCTCTGGAAACACCATATATTTT. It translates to CASSERQQISGNTIYF.

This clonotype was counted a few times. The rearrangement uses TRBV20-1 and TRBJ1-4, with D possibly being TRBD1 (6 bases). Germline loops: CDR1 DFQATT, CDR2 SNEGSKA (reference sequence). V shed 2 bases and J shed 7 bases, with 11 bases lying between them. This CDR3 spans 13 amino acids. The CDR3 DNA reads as TGCAGTGCTAGACAGGGGTTGAGTGAAAAACTGTTTTTT. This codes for CSARQGLSEKLFF.

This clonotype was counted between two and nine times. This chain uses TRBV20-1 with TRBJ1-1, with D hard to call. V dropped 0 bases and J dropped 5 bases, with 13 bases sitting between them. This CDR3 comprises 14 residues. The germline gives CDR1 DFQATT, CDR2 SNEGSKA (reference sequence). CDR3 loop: CSARDERGRTEAFF. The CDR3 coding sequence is TGCAGTGCTAGAGATGAACGGGGTAGGACTGAAGCTTTCTTT.

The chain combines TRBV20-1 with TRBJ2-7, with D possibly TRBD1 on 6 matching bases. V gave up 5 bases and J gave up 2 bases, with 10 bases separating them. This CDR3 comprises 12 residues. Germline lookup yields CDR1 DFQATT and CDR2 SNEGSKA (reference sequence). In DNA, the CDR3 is TGCAGTGCTCCCGGACAGACCTACGAGCAGTACTTC. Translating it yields CSAPGQTYEQYF.

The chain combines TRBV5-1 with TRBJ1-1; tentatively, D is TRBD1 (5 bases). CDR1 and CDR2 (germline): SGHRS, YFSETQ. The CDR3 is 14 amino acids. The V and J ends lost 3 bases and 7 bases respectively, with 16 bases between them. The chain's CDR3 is CASSSREGEVEAFF. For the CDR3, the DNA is TGCGCCAGCAGCTCCAGGGAAGGGGAAGTTGAAGCTTTCTTT.

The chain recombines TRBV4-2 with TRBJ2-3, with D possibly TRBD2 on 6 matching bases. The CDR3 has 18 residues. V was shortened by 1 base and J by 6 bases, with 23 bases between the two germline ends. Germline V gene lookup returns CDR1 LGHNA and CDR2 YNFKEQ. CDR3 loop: CASSQVSSGGNGGDTQYF. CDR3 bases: TGTGCCAGCAGCCAAGTTAGTAGCGGAGGCAACGGCGGGGATACGCAGTATTTT.

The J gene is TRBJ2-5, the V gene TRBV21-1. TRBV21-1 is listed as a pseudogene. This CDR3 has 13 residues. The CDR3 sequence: CASSKARQETQYF. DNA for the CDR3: TGTGCCAGCAGCAAAGCACGGCAAGAGACCCAGTACTTC.

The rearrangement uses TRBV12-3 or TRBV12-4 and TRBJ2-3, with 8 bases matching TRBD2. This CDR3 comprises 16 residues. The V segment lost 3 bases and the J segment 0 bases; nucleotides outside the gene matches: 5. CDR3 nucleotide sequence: TGTGCCAGCAGTTTCGGCGGGGGGCTTAGCACAGATACGCAGTATTTT. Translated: CASSFGGGLSTDTQYF.

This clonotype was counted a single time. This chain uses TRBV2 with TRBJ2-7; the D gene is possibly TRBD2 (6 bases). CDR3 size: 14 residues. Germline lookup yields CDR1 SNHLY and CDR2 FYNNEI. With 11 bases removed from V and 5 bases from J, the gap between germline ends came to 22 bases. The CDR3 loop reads CASTPRLVSNEQYF. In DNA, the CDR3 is TGTGCCTCCACCCCCCGACTAGTATCGAACGAGCAGTACTTC. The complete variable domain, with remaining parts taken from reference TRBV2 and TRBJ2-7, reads EPEVTQTPSHQVTQMGQEVILRCVPISNHLYFYWYRQILGQKVEFLVSFYNNEISEKSEIFDDQFSVERPDGSNFTLKIRSTKLEDSAMYFCASTPRLVSNEQYFGPGTRLTVT.

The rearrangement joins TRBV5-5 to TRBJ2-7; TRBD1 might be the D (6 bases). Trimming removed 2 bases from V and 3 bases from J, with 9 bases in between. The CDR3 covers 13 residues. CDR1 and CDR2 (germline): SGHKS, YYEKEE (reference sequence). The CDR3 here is CASSFQQGYEQYF. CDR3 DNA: TGTGCCAGCAGCTTCCAACAGGGCTACGAGCAGTACTTC.

The CDR3 DNA follows: TGTGCCAGTAGTATATCCCCCGCGCACTATGGCTACACCTTC. This encodes CASSISPAHYGYTF. This chain joins TRBV19 and TRBJ1-2; D not certain. Trimming removed 2 bases at V and 3 bases at J, with 10 bases between. CDR1 LNHDA and CDR2 SQIVND come from the germline V gene (reference sequence). The CDR3 covers 14 residues.

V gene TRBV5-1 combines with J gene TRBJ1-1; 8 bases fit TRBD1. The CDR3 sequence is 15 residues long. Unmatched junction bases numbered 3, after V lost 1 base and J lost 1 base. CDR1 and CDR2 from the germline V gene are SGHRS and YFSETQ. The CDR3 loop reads CASSLLGTGNTEAFF. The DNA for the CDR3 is TGCGCCAGCAGCTTGTTGGGGACAGGGAACACTGAAGCTTTCTTT.

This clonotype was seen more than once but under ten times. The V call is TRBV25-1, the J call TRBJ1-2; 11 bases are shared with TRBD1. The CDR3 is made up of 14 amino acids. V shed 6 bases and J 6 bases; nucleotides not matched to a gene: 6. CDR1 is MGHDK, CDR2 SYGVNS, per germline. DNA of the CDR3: TGTGCCAGCAGCGTCGGACAGGGGGCTAATGGCTACACCTTC. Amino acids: CASSVGQGANGYTF.

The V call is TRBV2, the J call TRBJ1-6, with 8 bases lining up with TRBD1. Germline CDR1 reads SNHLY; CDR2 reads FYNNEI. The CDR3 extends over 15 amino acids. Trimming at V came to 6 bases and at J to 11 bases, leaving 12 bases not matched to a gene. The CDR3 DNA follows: TGTGCCAGCAGAGTAACGACAGGGGCCCCGACACCCCTCCACTTT. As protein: CASRVTTGAPTPLHF.

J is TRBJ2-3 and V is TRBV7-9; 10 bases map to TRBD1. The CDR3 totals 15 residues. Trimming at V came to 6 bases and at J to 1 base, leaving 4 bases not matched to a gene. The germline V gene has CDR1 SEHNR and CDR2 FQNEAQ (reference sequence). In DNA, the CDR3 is TGTGCCAGCAGTCGCGGGACAGGGGGCACAGATACGCAGTATTTT. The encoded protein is CASSRGTGGTDTQYF.

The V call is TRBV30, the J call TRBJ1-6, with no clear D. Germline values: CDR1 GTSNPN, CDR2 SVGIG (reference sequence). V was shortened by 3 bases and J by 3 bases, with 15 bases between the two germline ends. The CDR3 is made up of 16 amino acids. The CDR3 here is CAWSENRGLYNSPLHF. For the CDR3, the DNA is TGTGCCTGGAGCGAAAACCGGGGTCTCTATAATTCACCCCTCCACTTT. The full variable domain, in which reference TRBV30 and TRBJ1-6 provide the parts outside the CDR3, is SQTIHQWPATLVQPVGSPLSLECTVEGTSNPNLYWYRQAAGRGLQLLFYSVGIGQISSEVPQNLSASRPQDRQFILSSKKLLLSDSGFYLCAWSENRGLYNSPLHFGNGTRLTVT.

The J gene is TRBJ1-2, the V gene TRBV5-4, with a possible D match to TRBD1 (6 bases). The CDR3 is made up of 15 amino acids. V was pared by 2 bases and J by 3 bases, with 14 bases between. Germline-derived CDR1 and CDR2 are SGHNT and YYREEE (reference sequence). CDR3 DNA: TGTGCCAGCAGCTTTTCGGGGGCATGGGACTATGGCTACACCTTC. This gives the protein CASSFSGAWDYGYTF.